These T cell receptor beta chains were read from a single sample in a study of blood T cell repertoires in COVID-19. Sequencing used immunoSEQ multiplex PCR; TCRdb keeps in-frame clones, though not all of them. This sample yields roughly 180,000 clones, of which about nine tenths are seen a single time; less than 25% belongs to the top ten. Sequenced sample: peripheral blood. The receptors were sampled from an older man with active or convalescent COVID-19. CDR3s include the opening cysteine and the closing phenylalanine or tryptophan. A D gene is named only where the DNA matches it firmly. Rows give clone size only sometimes, using once, few, many, or a class for an expanded clone.

j_call: TRBJ2-5
d_call: TRBD2
clone_size: -
v_call: TRBV5-1
cdr3_length: 19
cdr3_aa: CASSFGLAGGPGQSETQYF
cdr3_nt: TGCGCCAGCAGCTTTGGACTAGCGGGAGGGCCGGGGCAGTCAGAGACCCAGTACTTC

j_call: TRBJ2-5
d_call: TRBD1
clone_size: -
v_call: TRBV5-8
cdr3_length: 14
cdr3_aa: CASREFYRGKTQYF
cdr3_nt: TGTGCCAGCAGAGAATTTTACAGGGGAAAGACCCAGTACTTC

j_call: TRBJ1-5
d_call: TRBD1
clone_size: -
v_call: TRBV19
cdr3_length: 14
cdr3_aa: CASSATGVRQPQHF
cdr3_nt: TGTGCCAGTAGTGCAACAGGGGTTAGGCAGCCCCAGCATTTT

j_call: TRBJ1-6
d_call: -
clone_size: -
v_call: TRBV30
cdr3_length: 13
cdr3_aa: CAWRGTKNSPLHF
cdr3_nt: TGTGCCTGGAGGGGGACAAAGAATTCACCCCTCCACTTT

j_call: TRBJ2-6
d_call: TRBD2
clone_size: -
v_call: TRBV9
cdr3_length: 17
cdr3_aa: CASSVAWGGLGANVLTF
cdr3_nt: TGTGCCAGCAGCGTAGCGTGGGGAGGGCTCGGGGCCAACGTCCTGACTTTC

j_call: TRBJ1-4
d_call: TRBD1
clone_size: few
v_call: TRBV5-1
cdr3_length: 16
cdr3_aa: CASSPRLGGMGEKLFF
cdr3_nt: TGCGCCAGCAGCCCCCGGTTAGGGGGCATGGGTGAAAAACTGTTTTTT

j_call: TRBJ1-1
d_call: -
clone_size: -
v_call: TRBV9
cdr3_length: 15
cdr3_aa: CASSGPDSGRTEAFF
cdr3_nt: TGTGCCAGCAGCGGCCCGGACAGCGGAAGGACTGAAGCTTTCTTT

j_call: TRBJ2-4
d_call: TRBD1
clone_size: -
v_call: TRBV7-2
cdr3_length: 18
cdr3_aa: CASSLTYQTGSAKNIQYF
cdr3_nt: TGTGCCAGCAGCTTAACCTACCAGACAGGGTCAGCCAAAAACATTCAGTACTTC

j_call: TRBJ2-1
d_call: -
clone_size: -
v_call: TRBV7-6
cdr3_length: 12
cdr3_aa: CASSFSGVEQFF
cdr3_nt: TGTGCCAGCAGCTTCTCAGGGGTTGAGCAGTTCTTC

j_call: TRBJ2-7
d_call: TRBD1
clone_size: -
v_call: TRBV18
cdr3_length: 14
cdr3_aa: CASSPPGQGYEQYF
cdr3_nt: TGTGCCAGCTCACCACCGGGACAGGGGTACGAGCAGTACTTC

j_call: TRBJ2-3
d_call: TRBD2
clone_size: -
v_call: TRBV29-1
cdr3_length: 16
cdr3_aa: CSVRTSGGHSTDTQYF
cdr3_nt: TGCAGCGTAAGGACTAGCGGGGGGCACAGCACAGATACGCAGTATTTT

j_call: TRBJ2-6
d_call: TRBD1
clone_size: -
v_call: TRBV4-1
cdr3_length: 18
cdr3_aa: CASSQDPRGGGGANVLTF
cdr3_nt: TGCGCCAGCAGCCAAGATCCGCGAGGGGGCGGTGGGGCCAACGTCCTGACTTTC

j_call: TRBJ2-1
d_call: TRBD1
clone_size: -
v_call: TRBV3-1/TRBV3-2
cdr3_length: 14
cdr3_aa: CASSSGTGADEQFF
cdr3_nt: TGTGCCAGCAGCTCCGGGACAGGGGCGGATGAGCAGTTCTTC

j_call: TRBJ1-3
d_call: -
clone_size: -
v_call: TRBV18
cdr3_length: 14
cdr3_aa: CASWRETDGNTIYF
cdr3_nt: TGTGCCAGCTGGAGGGAGACAGATGGAAACACCATATATTTT

j_call: TRBJ2-5
d_call: -
clone_size: -
v_call: TRBV24-1
cdr3_length: 14
cdr3_aa: CATSDPTSPETQYF
cdr3_nt: TGTGCCACCAGTGACCCAACATCTCCGGAGACCCAGTACTTC

j_call: TRBJ1-1
d_call: -
clone_size: few
v_call: TRBV15
cdr3_length: 11
cdr3_aa: CASGGRFEAFF
cdr3_nt: TGTGCCTCTGGCGGGAGGTTTGAAGCTTTCTTT

j_call: TRBJ2-7
d_call: -
clone_size: -
v_call: TRBV13
cdr3_length: 18
cdr3_aa: CASSLGDRAGTYSYEQYF
cdr3_nt: TGTGCCAGCAGCTTGGGGGACCGAGCCGGGACTTACTCCTACGAGCAGTACTTC

j_call: TRBJ1-2
d_call: -
clone_size: -
v_call: TRBV13
cdr3_length: 13
cdr3_aa: CASSIRQAYGYTF
cdr3_nt: TGTGCCAGCAGCATTCGACAGGCGTATGGCTACACCTTC

j_call: TRBJ2-5
d_call: TRBD2
clone_size: -
v_call: TRBV7-9
cdr3_length: 14
cdr3_aa: CASSLSGGRETQYF
cdr3_nt: TGTGCCAGCAGCCTTAGCGGGGGGCGAGAGACCCAGTACTTC

j_call: TRBJ1-2
d_call: -
clone_size: -
v_call: TRBV7-9
cdr3_length: 15
cdr3_aa: CASSLAGVSSDRYTF
cdr3_nt: TGTGCCAGCAGCTTAGCAGGGGTTAGTTCGGACAGATACACCTTC

j_call: TRBJ1-4
d_call: -
clone_size: -
v_call: TRBV29-1
cdr3_length: 13
cdr3_aa: CSVDGGGTEKLFF
cdr3_nt: TGCAGCGTTGATGGGGGGGGAACTGAAAAACTGTTTTTT

j_call: TRBJ2-1
d_call: -
clone_size: -
v_call: TRBV19
cdr3_length: 15
cdr3_aa: CASSMFGSSYNEQFF
cdr3_nt: TGTGCCAGTAGTATGTTCGGGAGCTCCTACAATGAGCAGTTCTTC

j_call: TRBJ1-4
d_call: TRBD1
clone_size: -
v_call: TRBV4-3
cdr3_length: 15
cdr3_aa: CASSERGLINEKLFF
cdr3_nt: TGCGCCAGCAGTGAGAGGGGGCTTATTAATGAAAAACTGTTTTTT

j_call: TRBJ1-3
d_call: -
clone_size: -
v_call: TRBV18
cdr3_length: 17
cdr3_aa: CASSPINAGVSGNTIYF
cdr3_nt: TGTGCCAGCTCACCAATTAATGCAGGTGTCTCTGGAAACACCATATATTTT

j_call: TRBJ2-2
d_call: TRBD1
clone_size: -
v_call: TRBV5-1
cdr3_length: 15
cdr3_aa: CASSLGQGVTGELFF
cdr3_nt: TGCGCCAGCAGCTTGGGACAGGGGGTCACCGGGGAGCTGTTTTTT

j_call: TRBJ1-3
d_call: -
clone_size: -
v_call: TRBV18
cdr3_length: 16
cdr3_aa: CASSPLVWGGRNTIYF
cdr3_nt: TGTGCCAGCTCACCACTGGTCTGGGGCGGAAGAAACACCATATATTTT

j_call: TRBJ2-5
d_call: TRBD2
clone_size: -
v_call: TRBV19
cdr3_length: 13
cdr3_aa: CASSRRGGETQYF
cdr3_nt: TGTGCCAGTAGTCGACGGGGGGGAGAGACCCAGTACTTC

j_call: TRBJ1-1
d_call: -
clone_size: -
v_call: TRBV7-7
cdr3_length: 13
cdr3_aa: CASSLYSGSQAFF
cdr3_nt: TGTGCCAGCAGCTTATATAGCGGGAGCCAAGCTTTCTTT

j_call: TRBJ1-4
d_call: -
clone_size: -
v_call: TRBV4-3
cdr3_length: 13
cdr3_aa: CASSQGRSEKLFF
cdr3_nt: TGCGCCAGCAGCCAAGGCAGGTCTGAAAAACTGTTTTTT

j_call: TRBJ2-2
d_call: -
clone_size: -
v_call: TRBV5-1
cdr3_length: 14
cdr3_aa: CASSERTVTGELFF
cdr3_nt: TGCGCCAGCAGCGAGAGAACAGTCACCGGGGAGCTGTTTTTT

j_call: TRBJ2-3
d_call: -
clone_size: -
v_call: TRBV6-5
cdr3_length: 14
cdr3_aa: CASSYAGQKNTQYF
cdr3_nt: TGTGCCAGCAGTTACGCGGGACAGAAGAATACGCAGTATTTT

j_call: TRBJ2-6
d_call: TRBD1
clone_size: -
v_call: TRBV5-1
cdr3_length: 16
cdr3_aa: CASSSYRGSGANVLTF
cdr3_nt: TGCGCCAGCAGCTCGTACAGGGGAAGTGGGGCCAACGTCCTGACTTTC

j_call: TRBJ2-1
d_call: -
clone_size: -
v_call: TRBV7-9
cdr3_length: 15
cdr3_aa: CASSKEGRWYNEQFF
cdr3_nt: TGTGCCAGCAGCAAGGAGGGCCGGTGGTACAATGAGCAGTTCTTC

j_call: TRBJ1-5
d_call: -
clone_size: -
v_call: TRBV4-3
cdr3_length: 16
cdr3_aa: CASSQGLDIPNQPQHF
cdr3_nt: TGCGCCAGCAGCCAAGGTTTGGACATACCCAATCAGCCCCAGCATTTT